Following are 32 T cell receptor beta chains from one sample sequenced in a study of beta chain features in type 1 diabetes. TCRB transcripts that were expressed got sequenced, as all of the isolated RNA had been reverse transcribed. Assay used: immunoSEQ multiplex PCR; TCRdb lists only in-frame clones, some missing. This table has about 930,000 clones, 15% to 20% appearing once. Sequencing was done on a sample of naive CD4+ T cells from blood. The receptor set was obtained from a woman aged 18-29 years in good health.

The V gene is TRBV13, the J gene TRBJ2-7; TRBD1 or TRBD2 may be the D gene (6 bases each). The V gene's germline CDR1 is PRHDT and CDR2 FYEKMQ (reference sequence). This CDR3 spans 16 amino acids. Trimming pared 6 bases from V and 5 bases from J, leaving 23 bases between. Written as DNA, the CDR3 is TGTGCCAGCAGTTCCCCCCGGGCCGGGGGCGTCGACGAGCAGTACTTC. It specifies CASSSPRAGGVDEQYF.

This clone was counted only a few times. The chain uses TRBV7-9 and TRBJ1-4; maybe TRBD1 (6 bases). CDR1 and CDR2 from the germline V gene are SEHNR and FQNEAQ (reference sequence). Trimming removed 4 bases from V and 7 bases from J, with 13 bases in between. The CDR3 runs 14 residues. In nucleotides, the CDR3 is TGTGCCAGCAGCTCAGACAGGAGCACTGAAAAACTGTTTTTT. Translating it yields CASSSDRSTEKLFF.

The chain uses TRBV6-5 and TRBJ2-7; 9 nucleotides agree with TRBD1. The CDR3 is 15 amino acids. The V gene's germline CDR1 is MNHEY and CDR2 SVGAGI. V dropped 6 bases and J dropped 1; count of bases not matched to a gene: 7. The CDR3 region is CASRRQGQGSYEQYF. Here the CDR3 DNA reads TGTGCCAGCAGAAGACAGGGACAGGGATCCTACGAGCAGTACTTC.

V usage is TRBV27 and J usage is TRBJ2-7; 9 bases agree with TRBD2. The V and J ends lost 8 bases and 6 bases, in that order; junction bases with no gene match: 11. The CDR3 is 14 amino acids. The germline CDR1 and CDR2 sequences are MNHEY and SMNVEV (reference sequence). The DNA of the CDR3 is TGTGCCAGCTCCCCTAGGCGGGAGGGCCGCGAGCAGTACTTC. Protein product: CASSPRREGREQYF.

This clone was found a few times. The chain carries TRBV7-2 and TRBJ2-1, with a possible D match to TRBD1 (5 bases). CDR1 SGHTA and CDR2 FQGNSA come from the germline V gene. V was trimmed by 3 bases and J by 2 bases, leaving 11 bases between them. The CDR3 consists of 15 residues. CDR3 loop: CASSFDRTTYNEQFF. CDR3 in DNA: TGTGCCAGCAGCTTTGACAGAACGACCTACAATGAGCAGTTCTTC.

Only a few counts were recorded for this clone. This rearrangement joins TRBV13 to TRBJ1-2; perhaps TRBD1 as D (6 bases). Germline CDR1 and CDR2: PRHDT and FYEKMQ (reference sequence). There are 14 residues in the CDR3. V shed 6 bases and J shed 2 bases, with 13 bases lying between them. The CDR3 DNA reads as TGTGCCAGCAGGACCACAGGGTTAAACTATGGCTACACCTTC. It encodes CASRTTGLNYGYTF.

This clone was seen more than once but under ten times. This chain connects TRBV28 to TRBJ2-4; no definite D call. Germline lookup yields CDR1 MDHEN and CDR2 SYDVKM. This CDR3 is 17 amino acids long. V was clipped by 4 bases and J by 0 bases, with 16 bases between them. This CDR3 reads CASSSPAAGLAKNIQYF. As DNA, the CDR3 is TGTGCCAGCAGTTCGCCGGCCGCCGGGCTAGCCAAAAACATTCAGTACTTC.

This sequence joins TRBV7-2 and TRBJ2-7; tentative D call: TRBD2 (6 bases). Per the germline V gene, CDR1 is SGHTA and CDR2 is FQGNSA. The CDR3 is made up of 13 amino acids. V dropped 5 bases and J dropped 5 bases, with 13 bases sitting between them. The CDR3 sequence: CASSTGGGNEQYF. CDR3 nucleotides: TGTGCCAGCAGCACTGGTGGCGGGAACGAGCAGTACTTC.

This sequence joins TRBV13 and TRBJ2-2, with D maybe TRBD2 (5 bases). This CDR3 has 13 amino acids. CDR1 PRHDT and CDR2 FYEKMQ come from the germline V gene (reference sequence). V was cut by 0 bases and J by 7 bases, with 6 bases left in between. Here the CDR3 reads CASSLGGIGELFF. The CDR3 DNA sequence: TGTGCCAGCAGCTTAGGCGGGATCGGGGAGCTGTTTTTT.

There are a few counts of this clone. The chain has TRBV25-1 and TRBJ1-4; TRBD1 might be the D (6 bases). This CDR3 has 15 residues. Trimming pared 3 bases from V and 2 bases from J, leaving 10 bases between. Germline V CDR1 and CDR2: MGHDK, SYGVNS. CDR3 amino acids: CASSDSGATNEKLFF. Here the CDR3 DNA reads TGTGCCAGCAGTGATTCGGGGGCGACTAATGAAAAACTGTTTTTT.

This clone appeared a few times. V is TRBV15 and J is TRBJ2-5; D unresolved. Per germline, CDR1 LNHNV and CDR2 YYDKDF (reference sequence). V dropped 6 bases and J dropped 4 bases, with 12 bases sitting between them. This CDR3 comprises 13 residues. CDR3 residues: CATSTLNRETQYF. DNA of the CDR3: TGTGCCACCAGTACGTTAAATAGAGAGACCCAGTACTTC.

This clone appeared a single time. The rearrangement joins TRBV9 to TRBJ1-4; TRBD1 is a possible D gene (5 bases). From germline, CDR1 is SGDLS and CDR2 YYNGEE. V was trimmed by 4 bases and J by 4 bases, leaving 14 bases between them. This CDR3 spans 15 amino acids. CDR3 residues: CASSPTWGDNEKLFF. CDR3 in DNA: TGTGCCAGCAGCCCCACCTGGGGGGATAATGAAAAACTGTTTTTT.

V usage is TRBV7-2 and J usage is TRBJ2-7; 9 bases are a match to TRBD2. CDR1 is SGHTA and CDR2 is FQGNSA in the germline V gene. This CDR3 comprises 15 residues. V dropped 1 base and J dropped 0; count of bases not matched to a gene: 1. The CDR3 region is CASSLGLADSYEQYF. The CDR3 DNA reads as TGTGCCAGCAGCTTAGGACTAGCGGACTCCTACGAGCAGTACTTC.

V is TRBV19 and J is TRBJ2-1; D is perhaps TRBD2 (6 bases). The CDR3 length is 15 residues. The V gene lost 5 bases and the J gene lost 5 bases, with 16 bases spanning the gap. Germline loops: CDR1 LNHDA, CDR2 SQIVND (reference sequence). CDR3 region: CASSDRERGNNEQFF. The CDR3 DNA reads as TGTGCCAGTAGTGATCGGGAGAGGGGCAACAATGAGCAGTTCTTC. Full variable domain (rest looked up from reference TRBV19 and TRBJ2-1): DGGITQSPKYLFRKEGQNVTLSCEQNLNHDAMYWYRQDPGQGLRLIYYSQIVNDFQKGDIAEGYSVSREKKESFPLTVTSAQKNPTAFYLCASSDRERGNNEQFFGPGTRLTVL.

This clone was detected only a few times. This chain joins TRBV29-1 and TRBJ2-1; TRBD2 agrees at 11 bases. V lost 6 bases and J lost 4; bases outside the gene matches: 11. The CDR3 sequence is 16 residues long. Germline CDR1 is SQVTM and CDR2 is ANQGSEA. CDR3 DNA: TGCAGCGTCGGCGGGTTAGCGGGAGGGAGATACAATGAGCAGTTCTTC. Amino acid sequence: CSVGGLAGGRYNEQFF.

The chain combines TRBV19 with TRBJ1-1; D not resolved. The CDR3 runs 13 residues. Looked up from germline, CDR1 is LNHDA and CDR2 is SQIVND (reference sequence). V was pared by 7 bases and J by 1 base, with 10 bases between. The CDR3 bases are TGTGCCAGTATGGACGGTTCGAACACTGAAGCTTTCTTT. It specifies CASMDGSNTEAFF.

The rearrangement links TRBV7-2 to TRBJ2-7, with 9 positions matching TRBD2. CDR1 SGHTA and CDR2 FQGNSA come from the germline V gene. The V segment lost 4 bases and the J segment 2 bases; nucleotides outside the gene matches: 6. The CDR3 totals 15 residues. The chain's CDR3 is CASSSLAGVTYEQYF. CDR3 nucleotide sequence: TGTGCCAGCAGCTCGTTAGCGGGAGTGACCTACGAGCAGTACTTC.

About this clone itself: Other nucleotide sequences in the sample specify the same CDR3. This sequence joins TRBV4-3 and TRBJ2-7, with D maybe TRBD2 (5 bases). This CDR3 spans 14 amino acids. CDR1 LGHNA and CDR2 YSLEER come from the germline V gene. Trimming removed 0 bases at V and 0 bases at J, with 6 bases between. CDR3 region: CASSQDRGSYEQYF. The DNA of the CDR3 is TGCGCCAGCAGCCAAGACCGGGGCTCCTACGAGCAGTACTTC.

The V call is TRBV5-1, the J call TRBJ1-1; D might be TRBD1 (6 bases). V lost 5 bases to trimming and J lost 0 bases, with 11 bases between them. The CDR3 length is 14 residues. Germline V gene data show CDR1 as SGHRS and CDR2 as YFSETQ. The DNA for the CDR3 is TGCGCCAGCAGTTGGACAGAATTGAACACTGAAGCTTTCTTT. Amino acids: CASSWTELNTEAFF.

Only a few counts were recorded for this clone. V gene TRBV27 combines with J gene TRBJ2-7; D possibly corresponds to TRBD1 (7 bases). The CDR3 length is 13 residues. V was cut by 9 bases and J by 1 base, with 13 bases left in between. The germline V gene has CDR1 MNHEY and CDR2 SMNVEV (reference sequence). The CDR3 DNA sequence: TGTGCCAGTGCGGGACAGTATTCCTACGAGCAGTACTTC. This translates into CASAGQYSYEQYF.

This clone was picked up a small number of times. V usage is TRBV28 and J usage is TRBJ2-1, with D unclear. Germline V CDR1 and CDR2: MDHEN, SYDVKM. V was clipped by 7 bases and J by 3 bases, with 7 bases between them. CDR3 length: 12 residues. CDR3 DNA sequence: TGTGCCAGCAACGCAAACTACAATGAGCAGTTCTTC. This encodes CASNANYNEQFF.

The chain links TRBV5-1 to TRBJ2-1; tentative D call: TRBD2 (5 bases). Trimming took 2 bases from V and 10 from J, leaving 13 bases between them. The CDR3 is 13 amino acids. Germline V gene data show CDR1 as SGHRS and CDR2 as YFSETQ. CDR3: CASSLQRASEQFF. The CDR3 bases are TGCGCCAGCAGCTTACAGAGGGCCAGCGAGCAGTTCTTC.

This clone came up a few times. This sequence joins TRBV2 and TRBJ2-3; maybe TRBD1 (5 bases). The CDR3 totals 14 residues. V dropped 2 bases and J dropped 1 base, with 7 bases sitting between them. Germline assignment: CDR1 SNHLY and CDR2 FYNNEI. This chain's CDR3 is CASSETGGTDTQYF. Written as DNA, the CDR3 is TGTGCCAGCAGTGAAACAGGAGGCACAGATACGCAGTATTTT.

This clone has more than one count but fewer than ten. Other DNA variants within this sample encode the same CDR3. The V call is TRBV7-2, the J call TRBJ2-7; D is ambiguous. CDR3 length: 12 residues. V was pared by 5 bases and J by 0 bases, with 5 bases between. Germline V CDR1 and CDR2: SGHTA, FQGNSA. The CDR3 nucleotides are TGTGCCAGCAGCCTCTTCTCCTACGAGCAGTACTTC. Encoded protein: CASSLFSYEQYF.

The rearrangement joins TRBV7-2 to TRBJ1-1; 8 bases fit TRBD1. The CDR3 has 11 residues. CDR1 and CDR2 (germline): SGHTA, FQGNSA. The V segment lost 5 bases and the J segment 12 bases; nucleotides outside the gene matches: 5. The CDR3 region has the DNA TGTGCCAGCAGCCTCAGGGGGCCATCTTTCTTT. Its protein is CASSLRGPSFF. The entire variable domain, with the rest obtained from reference TRBV7-2 and TRBJ1-1, is as follows: GAGVSQSPSNKVTEKGKDVELRCDPISGHTALYWYRQSLGQGLEFLIYFQGNSAPDKSGLPSDRFSAERTGGSVSTLTIQRTQQEDSAVYLCASSLRGPSFFGQGTRLTVV.

This chain uses TRBV7-8 with TRBJ2-7; possibly TRBD1 for D (6 bases). Germline CDR1 SGHVS, CDR2 FQNEAQ. V lost 5 bases, J lost 0 bases, and 17 bases lay in between. This CDR3 spans 16 amino acids. The chain's CDR3 is CASSLRRGSGSYEQYF. CDR3 sequence (DNA): TGTGCCAGCAGCCTTCGCAGGGGATCGGGCTCCTACGAGCAGTACTTC.

The table lists this clone with a few counts. This chain links TRBV7-9 with TRBJ1-2; D call uncertain. The CDR3 consists of 14 residues. Germline values: CDR1 SEHNR, CDR2 FQNEAQ (reference sequence). The V end lost 1 base, the J end lost 4 bases, and 10 bases lay between the germline ends. The CDR3 is CASSLGSGSYGYTF. Written as DNA, the CDR3 is TGTGCCAGCAGCTTAGGGTCAGGATCCTATGGCTACACCTTC.

A few counts support this clone. The genes are TRBV7-9 and TRBJ1-1, with D perhaps TRBD1 (5 bases). In germline, CDR1 is SEHNR, CDR2 FQNEAQ (reference sequence). CDR3 length equals 17 residues. Deletions cut 1 base from V and 4 bases from J, with 19 bases between. DNA of the CDR3: TGTGCCAGCAGCTTAGGGGTGGACCCCATCGGGGGCACTGAAGCTTTCTTT. Protein product: CASSLGVDPIGGTEAFF.

This clone was detected a few times. The rearrangement uses TRBV9 and TRBJ2-5, with D maybe TRBD1 (5 bases). Trimming shortened V by 4 bases and J by 2 bases, and 12 bases separated the two germline ends. Germline values: CDR1 SGDLS, CDR2 YYNGEE. The CDR3 totals 14 residues. The CDR3 DNA sequence: TGTGCCAGCAGCCCCAGGGCCCCGCAAGAGACCCAGTACTTC. This gives the protein CASSPRAPQETQYF. The full variable domain, in which reference TRBV9 and TRBJ2-5 provide the parts outside the CDR3, is DSGVTQTPKHLITATGQRVTLRCSPRSGDLSVYWYQQSLDQGLQFLIQYYNGEERAKGNILERFSAQQFPDLHSELNLSSLELGDSALYFCASSPRAPQETQYFGPGTRLLVL.

This clone was seen a handful of times. CDR3 bases: TGTGCCAGCAGTAACAGGGGGACAGGCACAGATACGCAGTATTTT. Translation gives CASSNRGTGTDTQYF. The chain couples TRBV7-2 to TRBJ2-3; 8 nucleotides align to TRBD1. The CDR3 totals 15 residues. Germline trimming cut 6 bases from V and 1 base from J; bases unmatched to any gene: 6. CDR1 and CDR2 from the germline V gene are SGHTA and FQGNSA.

The chain combines TRBV28 with TRBJ2-1; TRBD2 aligns across 13 bases. The J segment lost 10 bases and the V segment lost 4 bases, leaving 4 bases of the junction unmatched. The germline V gene has CDR1 MDHEN and CDR2 SYDVKM. The CDR3 is made up of 14 amino acids. CDR3: CASSSQGLAGEQFF. In nucleotides, the CDR3 is TGTGCCAGCAGTTCCCAGGGACTAGCGGGGGAGCAGTTCTTC.

The chain uses TRBV5-4 and TRBJ1-1; 8 positions match TRBD1. V gave up 1 base and J gave up 5 bases; unmatched junction bases: 4. This CDR3 has 14 amino acids. The V gene's germline CDR1 is SGHNT and CDR2 YYREEE (reference sequence). The chain's CDR3 is CASSLIQGGTEAFF. The CDR3 nucleotides read TGTGCCAGCAGCTTGATACAGGGGGGTACTGAAGCTTTCTTT.